This T cell receptor (beta chain) was obtained from a study of CD8+ T cells in alopecia areata. Study in general: Treated patients took oral tofacitinib at 5 to 10 mg twice daily.

Extraction and reverse transcription of RNA yielded cDNA as the sequencing template. Assay: immunoSEQ multiplex PCR; the TCRdb copy retains only in-frame clones and omits some. The sample carries some 120,000 clones, about 57% recorded once. Points from the study as a whole: Tissue-resident alphabeta T cells belonging to normal skin likewise get sequenced within scalp specimens. It was lesional scalp, especially alopecia totalis/universalis, that showed higher clonality than normal scalp.

As for this clone: Its antigen is unknown.

V was clipped by 1 base and J by 7 bases, with 11 bases between them. CDR3 length equals 14 residues. The germline V gene has CDR1 LGHNA and CDR2 YSLEER. This chain links TRBV4-3 with TRBJ2-1, with D unresolved. The receptor was isolated from a human donor with alopecia areata. This sample comprised CD4+ T cells sorted from blood, obtained at week 0. CDR3 protein: CASSQVVLGNEQFF. The CDR3 DNA reads TGCGCCAGCAGCCAAGTGGTCCTGGGGAATGAGCAGTTCTTC.